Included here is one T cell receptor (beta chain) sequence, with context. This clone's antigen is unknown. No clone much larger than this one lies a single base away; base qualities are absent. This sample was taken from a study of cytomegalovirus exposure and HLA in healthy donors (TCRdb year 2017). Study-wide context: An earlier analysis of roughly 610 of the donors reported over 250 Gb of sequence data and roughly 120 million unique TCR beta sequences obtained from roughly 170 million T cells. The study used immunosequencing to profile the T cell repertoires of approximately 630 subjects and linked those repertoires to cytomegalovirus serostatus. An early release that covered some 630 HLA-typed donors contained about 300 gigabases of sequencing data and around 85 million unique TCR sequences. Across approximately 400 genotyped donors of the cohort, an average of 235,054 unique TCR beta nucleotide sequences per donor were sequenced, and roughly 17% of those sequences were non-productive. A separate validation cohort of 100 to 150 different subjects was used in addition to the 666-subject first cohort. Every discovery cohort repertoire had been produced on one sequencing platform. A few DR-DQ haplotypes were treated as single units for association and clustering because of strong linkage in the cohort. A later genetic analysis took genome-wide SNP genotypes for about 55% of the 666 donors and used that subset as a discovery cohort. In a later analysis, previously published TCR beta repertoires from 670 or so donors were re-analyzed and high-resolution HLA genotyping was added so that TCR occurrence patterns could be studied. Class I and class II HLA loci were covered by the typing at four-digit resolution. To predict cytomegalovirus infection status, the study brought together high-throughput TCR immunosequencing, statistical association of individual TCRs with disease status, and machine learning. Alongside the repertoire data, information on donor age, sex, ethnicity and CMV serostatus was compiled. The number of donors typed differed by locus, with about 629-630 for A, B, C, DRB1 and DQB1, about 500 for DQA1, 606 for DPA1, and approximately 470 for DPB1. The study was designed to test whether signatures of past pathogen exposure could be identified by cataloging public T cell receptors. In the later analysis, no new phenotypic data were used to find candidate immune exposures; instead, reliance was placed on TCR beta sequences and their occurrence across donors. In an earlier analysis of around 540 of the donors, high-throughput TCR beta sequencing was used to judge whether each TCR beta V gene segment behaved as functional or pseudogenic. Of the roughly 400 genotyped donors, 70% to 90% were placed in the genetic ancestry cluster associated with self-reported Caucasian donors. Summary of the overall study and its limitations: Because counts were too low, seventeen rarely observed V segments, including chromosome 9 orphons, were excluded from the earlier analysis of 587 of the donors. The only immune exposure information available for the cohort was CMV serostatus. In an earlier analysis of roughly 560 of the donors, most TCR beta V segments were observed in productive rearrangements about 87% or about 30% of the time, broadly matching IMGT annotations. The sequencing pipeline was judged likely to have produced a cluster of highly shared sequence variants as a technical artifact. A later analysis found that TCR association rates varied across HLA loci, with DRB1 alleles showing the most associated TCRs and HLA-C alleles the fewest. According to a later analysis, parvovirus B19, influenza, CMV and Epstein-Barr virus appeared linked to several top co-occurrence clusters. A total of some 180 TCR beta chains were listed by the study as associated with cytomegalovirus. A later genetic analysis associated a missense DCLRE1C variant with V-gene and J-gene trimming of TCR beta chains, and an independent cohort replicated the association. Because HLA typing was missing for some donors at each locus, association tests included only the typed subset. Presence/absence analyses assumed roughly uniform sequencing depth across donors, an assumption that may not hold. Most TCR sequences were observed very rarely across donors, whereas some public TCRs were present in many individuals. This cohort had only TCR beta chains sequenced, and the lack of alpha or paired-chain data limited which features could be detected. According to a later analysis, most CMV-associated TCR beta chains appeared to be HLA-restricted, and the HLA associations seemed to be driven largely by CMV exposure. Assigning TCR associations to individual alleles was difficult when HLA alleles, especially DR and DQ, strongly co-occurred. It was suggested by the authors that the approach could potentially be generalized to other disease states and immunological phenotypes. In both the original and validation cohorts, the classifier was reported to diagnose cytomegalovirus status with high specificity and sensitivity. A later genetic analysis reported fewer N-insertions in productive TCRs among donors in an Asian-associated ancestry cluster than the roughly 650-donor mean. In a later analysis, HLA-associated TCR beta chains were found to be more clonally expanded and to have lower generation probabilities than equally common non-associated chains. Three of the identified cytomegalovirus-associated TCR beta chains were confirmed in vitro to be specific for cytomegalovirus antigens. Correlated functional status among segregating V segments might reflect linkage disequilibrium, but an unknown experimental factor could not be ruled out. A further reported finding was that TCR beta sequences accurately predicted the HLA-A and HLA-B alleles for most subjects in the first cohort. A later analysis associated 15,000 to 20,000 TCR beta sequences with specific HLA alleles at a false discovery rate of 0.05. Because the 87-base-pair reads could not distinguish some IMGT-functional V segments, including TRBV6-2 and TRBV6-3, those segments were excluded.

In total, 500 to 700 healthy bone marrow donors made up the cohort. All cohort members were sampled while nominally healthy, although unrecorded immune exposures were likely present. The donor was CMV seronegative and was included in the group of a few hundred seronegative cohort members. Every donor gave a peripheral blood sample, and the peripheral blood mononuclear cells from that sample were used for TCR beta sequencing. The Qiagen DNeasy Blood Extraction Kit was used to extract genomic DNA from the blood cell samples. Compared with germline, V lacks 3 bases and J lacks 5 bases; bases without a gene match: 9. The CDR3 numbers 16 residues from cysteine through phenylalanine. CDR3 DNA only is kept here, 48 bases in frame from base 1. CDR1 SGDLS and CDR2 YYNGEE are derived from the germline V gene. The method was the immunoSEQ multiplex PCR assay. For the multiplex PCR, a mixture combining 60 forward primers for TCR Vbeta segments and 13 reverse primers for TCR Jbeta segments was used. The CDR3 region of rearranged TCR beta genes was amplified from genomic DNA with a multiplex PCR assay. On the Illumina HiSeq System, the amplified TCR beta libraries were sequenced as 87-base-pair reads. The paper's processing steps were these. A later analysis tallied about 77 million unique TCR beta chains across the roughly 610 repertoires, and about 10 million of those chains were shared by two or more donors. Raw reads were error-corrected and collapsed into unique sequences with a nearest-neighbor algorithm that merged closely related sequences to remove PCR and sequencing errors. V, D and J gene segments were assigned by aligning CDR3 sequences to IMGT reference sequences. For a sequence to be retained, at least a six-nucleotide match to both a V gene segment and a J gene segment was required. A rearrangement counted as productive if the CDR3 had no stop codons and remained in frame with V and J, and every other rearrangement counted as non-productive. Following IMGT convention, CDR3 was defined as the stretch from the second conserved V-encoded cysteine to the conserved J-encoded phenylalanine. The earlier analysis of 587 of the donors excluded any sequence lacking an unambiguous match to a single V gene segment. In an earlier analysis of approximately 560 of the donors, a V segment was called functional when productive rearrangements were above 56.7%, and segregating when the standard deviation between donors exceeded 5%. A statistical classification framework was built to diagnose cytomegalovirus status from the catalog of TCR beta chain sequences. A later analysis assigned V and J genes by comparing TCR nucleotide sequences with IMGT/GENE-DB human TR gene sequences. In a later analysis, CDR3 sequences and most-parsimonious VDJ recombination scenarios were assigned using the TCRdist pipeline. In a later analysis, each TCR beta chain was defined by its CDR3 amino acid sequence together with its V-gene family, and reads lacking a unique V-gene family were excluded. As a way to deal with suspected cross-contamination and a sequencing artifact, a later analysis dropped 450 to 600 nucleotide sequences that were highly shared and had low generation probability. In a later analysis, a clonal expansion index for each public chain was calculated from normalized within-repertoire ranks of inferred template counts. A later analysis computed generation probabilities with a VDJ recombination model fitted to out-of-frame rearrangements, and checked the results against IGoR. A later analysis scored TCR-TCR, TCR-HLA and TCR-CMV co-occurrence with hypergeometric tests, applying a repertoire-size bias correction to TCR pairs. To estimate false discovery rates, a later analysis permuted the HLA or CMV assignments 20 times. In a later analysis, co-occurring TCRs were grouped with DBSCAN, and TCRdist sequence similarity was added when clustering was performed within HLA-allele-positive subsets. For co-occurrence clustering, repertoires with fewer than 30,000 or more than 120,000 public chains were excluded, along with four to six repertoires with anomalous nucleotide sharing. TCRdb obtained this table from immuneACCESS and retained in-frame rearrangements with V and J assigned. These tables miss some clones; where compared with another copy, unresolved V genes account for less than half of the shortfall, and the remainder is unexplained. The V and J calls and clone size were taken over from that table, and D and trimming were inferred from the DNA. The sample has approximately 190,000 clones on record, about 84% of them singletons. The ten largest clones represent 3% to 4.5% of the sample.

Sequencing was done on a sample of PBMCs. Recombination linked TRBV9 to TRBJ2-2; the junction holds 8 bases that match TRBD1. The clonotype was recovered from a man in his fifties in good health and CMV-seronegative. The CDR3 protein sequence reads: CASSGGSGGRTGELFF. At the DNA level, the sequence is TGTGCCAGCAGCGGGGGCTCAGGGGGCAGGACCGGGGAGCTGTTTTTT.